The 25 T cell receptor beta chains given below trace back to one sample, sequenced in a study of CD8+ T cells in alopecia areata (dated by TCRdb to the late 2010s). Library generation was performed with the immunoSEQ multiplex PCR assay. To provide template for TCR sequencing, every sample had RNA extracted and reverse transcribed into cDNA. This immuneACCESS table, as held by TCRdb, lists in-frame sequences with V and J called but not all clones. Of the missing ones, under half trace to an unresolved V gene in checked studies; the others have no known cause. The sample table lists around 210,000 clones, approximately 53% of them with a count of one. Of the sample, over 4% falls within the top ten clones. The sample taken for sequencing was CD8+ T cells sorted from blood. All receptors derive from a human donor in good health.

V gene TRBV27 combines with J gene TRBJ2-7, with TRBD1 matching over 12 bases. Germline trimming cut 5 bases from V and 7 bases from J; bases unmatched to any gene: 6. Germline-derived CDR1 and CDR2 are MNHEY and SMNVEV (reference sequence). The CDR3 is made up of 14 amino acids. The CDR3 loop reads CASSPGQGAGEQYF. Here the CDR3 DNA reads TGTGCCAGCAGTCCGGGACAGGGGGCGGGTGAGCAGTACTTC.

The rearrangement uses TRBV5-6 and TRBJ2-7; D is undetermined. The V gene lost 3 bases and the J gene lost 4 bases, with 14 bases spanning the gap. CDR3 length: 14 amino acids. CDR1 is SGHDT, CDR2 YYEEEE, per germline. The CDR3 loop reads CASSSAGSLYEQYF. The CDR3 DNA follows: TGTGCCAGCAGCTCCGCCGGGTCCCTTTACGAGCAGTACTTC.

This clone was counted many times. The chain links TRBV11-2 to TRBJ1-1; D uncertain. V lost 6 bases, J lost 4 bases, and 12 bases lay in between. The CDR3 spans 13 residues. Germline V CDR1 and CDR2: SGHAT, FQNNGV. CDR3 protein: CASSDPWGTEAFF. The CDR3 nucleotides are TGTGCCAGCAGTGACCCATGGGGCACTGAAGCTTTCTTT.

The V and J genes are TRBV2 and TRBJ1-1; D remains unclear. V was trimmed by 8 bases and J by 0 bases, leaving 10 bases between them. The CDR3 contains 13 residues. Germline V CDR1 and CDR2: SNHLY, FYNNEI. The CDR3, as DNA: TGTGCCAGCCACAAGACAATGAACACTGAAGCTTTCTTT. It specifies CASHKTMNTEAFF.

The V and J genes are TRBV23-1 and TRBJ2-6; 8 bases align to TRBD1. TRBV23-1 is an open reading frame whose function is uncertain. The V and J ends lost 0 bases and 1 base, in that order; junction bases with no gene match: 8. The CDR3 sequence is 19 residues long. CDR3 residues: CASSQSKDRAHSGANVLTF. The CDR3 DNA sequence: TGCGCCAGCAGTCAATCAAAGGACAGGGCCCATTCTGGGGCCAACGTCCTGACTTTC.

This clone was detected only a few times. The chain couples TRBV4-1 to TRBJ2-7; D is ambiguous. The length of the CDR3 is 15 residues. The ends were cut back, 0 bases at V and 2 bases at J, with 11 bases in the middle. CDR1 is MGHRA and CDR2 is YSYEKL in the germline V gene. DNA of the CDR3: TGCGCCAGCAGCCAAGACGAGCTTAGGGCCTACGAGCAGTACTTC. Encoded protein: CASSQDELRAYEQYF.

The rearrangement links TRBV2 to TRBJ2-7, with 8 positions matching TRBD1. The CDR3 contains 16 residues. CDR1 is SNHLY, CDR2 FYNNEI, per germline. V shed 5 bases, J shed 0 bases, and the junction held 9 bases outside the gene matches. CDR3: CASSILRDRPSYEQYF. In DNA form, the CDR3 reads TGTGCCAGCAGTATACTCCGGGACAGGCCCTCCTACGAGCAGTACTTC.

The chain joins TRBV15 to TRBJ1-2; tentative D call: TRBD1 (6 bases). The V gene lost 0 bases and the J gene lost 4 bases, with 15 bases spanning the gap. This CDR3 is built from 16 residues. Germline loops: CDR1 LNHNV, CDR2 YYDKDF (reference sequence). The CDR3 region is CATSRDTAGVRYGYTF. In DNA form, the CDR3 reads TGTGCCACCAGCAGAGATACGGCAGGGGTTCGCTATGGCTACACCTTC.

V is TRBV7-9 and J is TRBJ2-7; the match to TRBD1 covers 9 bases. Germline V CDR1 and CDR2: SEHNR, FQNEAQ (reference sequence). V trimming: 11 bases; J trimming: 4 bases; junction bases outside the gene matches: 15. This CDR3 region has 15 residues. CDR3: CASAGANRGLYEQYF. The CDR3 DNA is TGTGCCTCGGCAGGGGCAAACAGGGGGCTGTACGAGCAGTACTTC.

This chain uses TRBV27 with TRBJ2-7; D possibly uses TRBD1 or TRBD2 (6 bases each). CDR1 and CDR2 from the germline V gene are MNHEY and SMNVEV (reference sequence). This CDR3 spans 14 amino acids. The V and J ends lost 5 bases and 0 bases respectively, with 11 bases between them. CDR3 nucleotides: TGTGCCAGCAGTCCGAAGGGGGGCTCCTACGAGCAGTACTTC. This encodes CASSPKGGSYEQYF.

J is TRBJ2-3 and V is TRBV27, with D possibly called TRBD1 or TRBD2 (5 bases each). The CDR3 is 11 residues long. CDR1 and CDR2 (germline): MNHEY, SMNVEV (reference sequence). V gave up 4 bases and J gave up 9 bases, with 8 bases separating them. CDR3 coding DNA: TGTGCCAGCAGTTCCGGGACGACGCAGTATTTT. It specifies CASSSGTTQYF.

This sequence joins TRBV27 and TRBJ1-2; tentatively, D is TRBD1 (5 bases). The CDR3 runs to 12 residues. Per germline, CDR1 MNHEY and CDR2 SMNVEV (reference sequence). V was shortened by 10 bases and J by 6 bases, with 15 bases between the two germline ends. The CDR3 bases are TGTGCCACCCGGAGCAGGGCCGATGGCTACACCTTC. Protein: CATRSRADGYTF.

V and J are TRBV12-5 and TRBJ1-1; no clear D gene. CDR3 length equals 12 residues. Germline V gene sequence: CDR1 LGHNT, CDR2 FRNRAP. Trimming pared 0 bases from V and 8 bases from J, leaving 7 bases between. This chain's CDR3 is CASGLVRPEAFF. As DNA, the CDR3 is TGTGCTAGTGGTTTGGTCCGACCCGAAGCTTTCTTT.

The chain has TRBV7-6 and TRBJ2-7; 7 positions agree with TRBD1. This CDR3 region has 13 residues. Germline assignment: CDR1 SGHVS and CDR2 FNYEAQ. The trim removed 3 bases at V and 7 bases at J, leaving 6 bases unmatched. The CDR3 region has the DNA TGTGCCAGCAGCTTGACAGGGAATGGGGAGCAGTACTTC. It translates to CASSLTGNGEQYF.

This clone was recorded a few times. This chain connects TRBV4-1 to TRBJ2-1; D could derive from TRBD1 or TRBD2 (5 bases each). Per germline, CDR1 MGHRA and CDR2 YSYEKL. Trimming stripped 0 bases from V and 5 bases from J, with 11 bases between. The length of the CDR3 is 15 residues. CDR3 DNA sequence: TGCGCCAGCAGCCAAGATCTCGGGACCAACAATGAGCAGTTCTTC. Its protein product is CASSQDLGTNNEQFF.

This clone was detected a few times. The gene calls are TRBV29-1 and TRBJ1-1; D ambiguous. Germline V CDR1 and CDR2: SQVTM, ANQGSEA. The CDR3 is 13 residues long. V lost 8 bases and J lost 6, with 19 bases in between. This chain's CDR3 is CSLEGREGPEAFF. CDR3 nucleotides: TGCAGCCTGGAAGGGAGGGAAGGTCCTGAAGCTTTCTTT.

J is TRBJ2-5 and V is TRBV7-9, with D maybe TRBD1 (7 bases). The CDR3 loop spans 14 amino acids. Trimming stripped 3 bases from V and 1 base from J, with 9 bases between. CDR1 and CDR2 (germline): SEHNR, FQNEAQ (reference sequence). The chain's CDR3 is CASSLEGAQETQYF. CDR3 sequence (DNA): TGTGCCAGCAGCTTGGAGGGGGCCCAAGAGACCCAGTACTTC.

As to this clone: The junction departs from germline at one end; a sequencing error may be responsible. V gene TRBV4-1 combines with J gene TRBJ1-1; 7 nucleotides agree with TRBD1. The length of the CDR3 is 12 residues. Germline CDR1 and CDR2: MGHRA and YSYEKL. The CDR3 DNA follows: TGCGCCAGCAGCCAAGAAGGCAGGGGGATAATCTTT. Translated, it gives CASSQEGRGIIF.

This clone was counted only a few times. The chain uses TRBV13 and TRBJ2-3, with TRBD2 matching 9 bases. The CDR3 contains 16 residues. The J segment lost 6 bases and the V segment lost 8 bases, leaving 15 bases of the junction unmatched. CDR1 is PRHDT, CDR2 FYEKMQ, per germline (reference sequence). The CDR3: CASGPAPSGVGDTQYF. The CDR3 coding sequence is TGTGCCAGCGGCCCCGCCCCTAGCGGGGTAGGGGATACGCAGTATTTT.

CDR3 region: CASSALDHEQYF. In nucleotides, the CDR3 is TGTGCCAGCAGTGCCTTGGATCACGAGCAGTACTTC. The chain recombines TRBV6-6 with TRBJ2-7; D is unresolved. Germline CDR1 reads MNHNY; CDR2 reads SVGAGI (reference sequence). CDR3 size: 12 residues. V dropped 5 bases and J dropped 5 bases, with 10 bases sitting between them.

This clone came up a few times. This rearrangement joins TRBV27 to TRBJ2-7; tentative D call: TRBD2 (6 bases). This CDR3 is built from 14 residues. Trimming shortened V by 6 bases and J by 6 bases, and 18 bases separated the two germline ends. Germline-derived CDR1 and CDR2 are MNHEY and SMNVEV (reference sequence). The CDR3 sequence: CASSRTSLGGEQYF. CDR3 in DNA: TGTGCCAGCAGCCGAACTAGCTTGGGAGGCGAGCAGTACTTC.

This chain links TRBV15 with TRBJ2-1; TRBD2 matches at 10 bases. The CDR3 length is 16 residues. CDR1 is LNHNV, CDR2 YYDKDF, per germline (reference sequence). Germline trimming cut 4 bases from V and 4 bases from J; bases unmatched to any gene: 7. CDR3 in amino acids: CATSTEPSGGYNEQFF. The CDR3, as DNA: TGTGCCACCAGCACCGAGCCTAGCGGGGGTTACAATGAGCAGTTCTTC.

This clone has a handful of counts. CDR3 sequence: CASSSSVNQPQHF. The DNA for the CDR3 is TGTGCCAGCAGCTCCTCAGTCAATCAGCCCCAGCATTTT. The chain is built from TRBV7-9 and TRBJ1-5; D not resolved. V was pared by 4 bases and J by 3 bases, with 7 bases between. The CDR3 runs to 13 residues. Germline V gene sequence: CDR1 SEHNR, CDR2 FQNEAQ (reference sequence).

This clone occurred many times. One end of the junction does not line up with germline, which may come from a read error. The J gene is TRBJ1-1, the V gene TRBV6-1; no reliable D call. Germline assignment: CDR1 MNHNS and CDR2 SASEGT. This CDR3 contains 13 residues. The CDR3 sequence is CASSEALQKPSLF. As DNA, the CDR3 is TGTGCCAGCAGTGAAGCGTTGCAGAAACCTTCCCTTTTT.

Remarks on this clone: Likely a read error: the CDR3 ends without its conserved phenylalanine or tryptophan. The DNA is omitted, as the CDR3 cannot be located on it reliably, and the CDR3 follows TCRdb's listing. The V gene is TRBV5-4, the J gene TRBJ2-7. Germline V gene data show CDR1 as SGHNT and CDR2 as YYREEE (reference sequence). Including both end residues, the CDR3 is 14 amino acids long. The CDR3 spells CASSLEGSGAGFPL.